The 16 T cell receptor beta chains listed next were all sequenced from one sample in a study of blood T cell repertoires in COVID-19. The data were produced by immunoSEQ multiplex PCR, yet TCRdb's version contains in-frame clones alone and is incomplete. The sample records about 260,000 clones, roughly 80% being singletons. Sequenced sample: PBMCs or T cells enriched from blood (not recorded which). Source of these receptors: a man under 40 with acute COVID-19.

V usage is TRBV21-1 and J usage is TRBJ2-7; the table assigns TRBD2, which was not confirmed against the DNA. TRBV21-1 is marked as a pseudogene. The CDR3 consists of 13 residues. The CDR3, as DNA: TGTGCCAGCAGCCTTTCCGGGGCCTACGAGCAGTACGTC. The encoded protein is CASSLSGAYEQYV.

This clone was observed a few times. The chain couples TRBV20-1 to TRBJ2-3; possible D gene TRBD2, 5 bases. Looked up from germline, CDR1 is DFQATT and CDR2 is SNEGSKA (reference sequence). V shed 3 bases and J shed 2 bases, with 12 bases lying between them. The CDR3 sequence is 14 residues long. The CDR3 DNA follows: TGCAGTGCTAGTGGGCTAGCCATCACAGATACGCAGTATTTT. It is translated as CSASGLAITDTQYF.

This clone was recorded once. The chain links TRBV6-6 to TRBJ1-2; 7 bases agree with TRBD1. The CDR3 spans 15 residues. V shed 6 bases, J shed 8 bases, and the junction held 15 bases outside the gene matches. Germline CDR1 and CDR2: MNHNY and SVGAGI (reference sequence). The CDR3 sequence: CASRETGSPEVGYTF. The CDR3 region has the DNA TGTGCCAGCAGGGAGACAGGGTCACCCGAGGTGGGCTACACCTTC.

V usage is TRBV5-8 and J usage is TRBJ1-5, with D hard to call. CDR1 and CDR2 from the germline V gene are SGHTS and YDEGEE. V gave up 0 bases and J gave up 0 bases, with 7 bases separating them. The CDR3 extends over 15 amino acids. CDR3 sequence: CASSLDGISNQPQHF. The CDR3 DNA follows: TGTGCCAGCAGCTTGGACGGGATTAGCAATCAGCCCCAGCATTTT.

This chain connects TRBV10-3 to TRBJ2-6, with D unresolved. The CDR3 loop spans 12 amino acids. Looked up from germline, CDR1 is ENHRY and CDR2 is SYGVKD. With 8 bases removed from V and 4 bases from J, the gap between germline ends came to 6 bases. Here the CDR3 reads CAISSGANVLTF. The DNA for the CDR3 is TGTGCCATCTCGAGCGGGGCCAACGTCCTGACTTTC.

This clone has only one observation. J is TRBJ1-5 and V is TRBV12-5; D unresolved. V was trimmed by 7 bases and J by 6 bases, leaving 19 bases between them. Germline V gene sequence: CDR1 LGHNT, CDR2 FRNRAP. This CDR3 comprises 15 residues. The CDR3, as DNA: TGTGCTAGTGCCGAGCGGGCGATGGAAGGTCAGCCCCAGCATTTT. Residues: CASAERAMEGQPQHF.

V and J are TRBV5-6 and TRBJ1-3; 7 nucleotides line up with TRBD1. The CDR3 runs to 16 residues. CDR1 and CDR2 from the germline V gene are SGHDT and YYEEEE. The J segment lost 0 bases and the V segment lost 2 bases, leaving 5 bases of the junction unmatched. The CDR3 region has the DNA TGTGCCAGCAGCTTAGGGGGCCGTCACTCTGGAAACACCATATATTTT. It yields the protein CASSLGGRHSGNTIYF. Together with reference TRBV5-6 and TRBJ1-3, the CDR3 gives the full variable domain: DAGVTQSPTHLIKTRGQQVTLRCSPKSGHDTVSWYQQALGQGPQFIFQYYEEEERQRGNFPDRFSGHQFPNYSSELNVNALLLGDSALYLCASSLGGRHSGNTIYFGEGSWLTVV.

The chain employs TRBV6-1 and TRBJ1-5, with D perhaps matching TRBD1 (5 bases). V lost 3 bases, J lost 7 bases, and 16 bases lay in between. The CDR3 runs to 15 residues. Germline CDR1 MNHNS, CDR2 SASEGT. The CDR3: CASSDVREVWQPQHF. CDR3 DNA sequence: TGTGCCAGCAGTGATGTCAGGGAGGTATGGCAGCCCCAGCATTTT.

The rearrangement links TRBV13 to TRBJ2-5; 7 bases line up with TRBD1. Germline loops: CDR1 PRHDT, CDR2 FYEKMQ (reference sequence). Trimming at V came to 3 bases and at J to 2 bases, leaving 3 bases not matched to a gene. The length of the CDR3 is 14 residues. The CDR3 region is CASSFGTVQETQYF. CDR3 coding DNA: TGTGCCAGCAGCTTCGGGACAGTGCAAGAGACCCAGTACTTC.

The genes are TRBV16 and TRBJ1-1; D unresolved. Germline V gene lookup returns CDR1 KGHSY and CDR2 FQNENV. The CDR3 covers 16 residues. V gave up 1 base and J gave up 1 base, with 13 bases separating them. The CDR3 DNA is TGTGCCAGCAGCCAATTAGCGACACGAGAGAACACTGAAGCTTTCTTT. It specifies CASSQLATRENTEAFF.

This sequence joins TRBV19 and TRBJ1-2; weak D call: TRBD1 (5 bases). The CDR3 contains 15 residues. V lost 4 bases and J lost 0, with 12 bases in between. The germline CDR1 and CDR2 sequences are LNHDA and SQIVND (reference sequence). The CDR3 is CASSKASGTNYGYTF. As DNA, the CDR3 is TGTGCCAGTAGTAAGGCCTCAGGGACTAACTATGGCTACACCTTC.

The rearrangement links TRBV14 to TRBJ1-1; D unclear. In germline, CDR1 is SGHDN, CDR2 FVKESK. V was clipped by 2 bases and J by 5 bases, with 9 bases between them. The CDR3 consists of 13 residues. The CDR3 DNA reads TGTGCCAGCAGCCAAATTTTGAGTACTGAAGCTTTCTTT. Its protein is CASSQILSTEAFF.

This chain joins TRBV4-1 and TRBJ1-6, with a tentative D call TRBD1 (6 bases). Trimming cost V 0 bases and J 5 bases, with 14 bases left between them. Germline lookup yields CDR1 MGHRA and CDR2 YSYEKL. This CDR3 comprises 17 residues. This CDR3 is CASSQDRARGNNSPLHF. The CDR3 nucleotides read TGCGCCAGCAGCCAAGACAGAGCTAGGGGGAATAATTCACCCCTCCACTTT.

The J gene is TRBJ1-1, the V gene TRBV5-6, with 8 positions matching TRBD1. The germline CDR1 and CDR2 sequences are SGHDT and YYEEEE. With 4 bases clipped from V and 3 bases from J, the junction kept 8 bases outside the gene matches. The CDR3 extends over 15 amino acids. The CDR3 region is CASSRTGRRDTEAFF. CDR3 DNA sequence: TGTGCCAGCAGCCGGACAGGGAGGCGGGACACTGAAGCTTTCTTT.

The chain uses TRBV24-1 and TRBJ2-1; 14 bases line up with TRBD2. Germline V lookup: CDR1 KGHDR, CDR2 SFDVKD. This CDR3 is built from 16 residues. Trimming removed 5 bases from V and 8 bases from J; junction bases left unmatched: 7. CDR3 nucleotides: TGTGCCACCAGTGTCAGACTAGCGGGGGGGCCCTATGAGCAGTTCTTC. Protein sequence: CATSVRLAGGPYEQFF.

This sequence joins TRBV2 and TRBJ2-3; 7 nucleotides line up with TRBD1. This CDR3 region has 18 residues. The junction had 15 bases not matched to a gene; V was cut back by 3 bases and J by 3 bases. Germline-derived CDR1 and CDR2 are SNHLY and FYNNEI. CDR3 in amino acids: CASSDPVGVGRGTDTQYF. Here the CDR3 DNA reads TGTGCCAGCAGTGACCCTGTTGGGGTCGGCAGGGGGACAGATACGCAGTATTTT.